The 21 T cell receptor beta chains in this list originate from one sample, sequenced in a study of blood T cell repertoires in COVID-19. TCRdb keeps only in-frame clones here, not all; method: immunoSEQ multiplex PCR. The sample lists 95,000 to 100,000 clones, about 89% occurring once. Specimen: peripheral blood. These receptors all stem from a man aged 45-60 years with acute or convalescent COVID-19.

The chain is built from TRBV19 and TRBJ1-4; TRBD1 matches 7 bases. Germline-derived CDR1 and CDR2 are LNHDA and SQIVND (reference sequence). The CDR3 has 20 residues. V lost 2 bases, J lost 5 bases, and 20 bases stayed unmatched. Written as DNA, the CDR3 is TGTGCCAGTAGTATAAGACACCTCCGGGACAGTCCCCTTCCGAATGAAAAACTGTTTTTT. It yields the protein CASSIRHLRDSPLPNEKLFF.

CDR3 nucleotides: TGTGCCAGCAGCTTAGGGACCTACGGGGGAGCTTTCTTT. It yields the protein CASSLGTYGGAFF. The chain uses TRBV7-2 and TRBJ1-1, with a tentative D call TRBD1 (5 bases). The CDR3 covers 13 residues. Per germline, CDR1 SGHTA and CDR2 FQGNSA. Trimming removed 1 base at V and 10 bases at J, with 13 bases between.

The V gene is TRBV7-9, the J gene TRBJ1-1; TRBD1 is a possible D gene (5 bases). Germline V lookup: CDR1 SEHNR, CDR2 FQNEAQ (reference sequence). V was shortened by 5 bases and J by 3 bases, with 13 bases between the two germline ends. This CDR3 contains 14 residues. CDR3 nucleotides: TGTGCCAGCAGCCGGGGGACCGTAGACACTGAAGCTTTCTTT. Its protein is CASSRGTVDTEAFF.

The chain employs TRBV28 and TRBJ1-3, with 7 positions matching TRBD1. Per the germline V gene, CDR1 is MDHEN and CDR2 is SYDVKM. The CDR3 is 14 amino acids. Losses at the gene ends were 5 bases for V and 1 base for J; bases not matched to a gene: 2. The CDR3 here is CASSQTGSGNTIYF. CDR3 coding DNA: TGTGCCAGCAGTCAGACAGGGTCTGGAAACACCATATATTTT.

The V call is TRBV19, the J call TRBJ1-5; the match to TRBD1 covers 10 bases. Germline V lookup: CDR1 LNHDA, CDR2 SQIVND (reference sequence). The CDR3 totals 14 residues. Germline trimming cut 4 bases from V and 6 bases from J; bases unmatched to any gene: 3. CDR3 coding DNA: TGTGCCAGTAGTACGACAGGGGGCGGTCAGCCCCAGCATTTT. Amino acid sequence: CASSTTGGGQPQHF.

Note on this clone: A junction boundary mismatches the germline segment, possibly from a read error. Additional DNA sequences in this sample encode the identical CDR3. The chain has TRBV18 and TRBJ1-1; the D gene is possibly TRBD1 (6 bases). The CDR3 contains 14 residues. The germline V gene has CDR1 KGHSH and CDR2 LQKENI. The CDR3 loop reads CASSPFPGDTEAFF. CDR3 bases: TGTGCCAGCTCACCATTTCCAGGGGACACTGAGGCTTTCTTT.

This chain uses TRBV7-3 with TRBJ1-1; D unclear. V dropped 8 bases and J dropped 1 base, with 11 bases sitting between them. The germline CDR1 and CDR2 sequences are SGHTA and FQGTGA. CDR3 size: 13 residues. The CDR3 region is CASAIGPNTEAFF. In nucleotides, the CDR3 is TGTGCCAGCGCCATTGGGCCGAACACTGAAGCTTTCTTT.

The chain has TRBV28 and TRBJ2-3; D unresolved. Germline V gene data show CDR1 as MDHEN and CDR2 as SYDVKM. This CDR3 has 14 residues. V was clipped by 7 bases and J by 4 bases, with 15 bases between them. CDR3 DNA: TGTGCCAGCACCGGGTCCCCGACCGCAGATACGCAGTATTTT. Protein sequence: CASTGSPTADTQYF.

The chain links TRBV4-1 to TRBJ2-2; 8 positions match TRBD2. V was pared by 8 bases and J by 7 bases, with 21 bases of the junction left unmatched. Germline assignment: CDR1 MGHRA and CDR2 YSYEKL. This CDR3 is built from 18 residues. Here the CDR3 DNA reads TGCGCCAGCGCTATGCTTCAGCGCGGGGGGCGTAATGTCGGGGAGCTGTTTTTT. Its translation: CASAMLQRGGRNVGELFF.

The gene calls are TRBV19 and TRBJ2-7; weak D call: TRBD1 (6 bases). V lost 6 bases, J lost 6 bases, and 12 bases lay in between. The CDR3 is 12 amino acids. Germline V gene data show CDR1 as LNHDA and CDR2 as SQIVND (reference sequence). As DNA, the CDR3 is TGTGCCAGTAGCACAGGGATGGCCGAGCAGTACTTC. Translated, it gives CASSTGMAEQYF.

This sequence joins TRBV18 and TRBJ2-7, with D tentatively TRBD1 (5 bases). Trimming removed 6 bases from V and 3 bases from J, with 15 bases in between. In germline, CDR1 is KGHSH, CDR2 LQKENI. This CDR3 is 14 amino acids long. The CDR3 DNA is TGTGCCAGCTCGTACTTAGCTCAGGGCTACGAGCAGTACTTC. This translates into CASSYLAQGYEQYF.

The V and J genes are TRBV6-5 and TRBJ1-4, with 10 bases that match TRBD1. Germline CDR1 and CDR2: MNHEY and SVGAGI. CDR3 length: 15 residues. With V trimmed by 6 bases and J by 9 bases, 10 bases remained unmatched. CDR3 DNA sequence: TGTGCCAGCAGGACCCCCGGGACAGGGGATCAAAAACTGTTTTTT. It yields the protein CASRTPGTGDQKLFF.

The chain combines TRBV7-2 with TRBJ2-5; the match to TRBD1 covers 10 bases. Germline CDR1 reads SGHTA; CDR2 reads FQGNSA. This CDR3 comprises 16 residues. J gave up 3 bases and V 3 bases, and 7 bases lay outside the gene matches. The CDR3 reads CASSFLLGTGEETQYF. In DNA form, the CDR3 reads TGTGCCAGCAGCTTCCTCCTTGGGACAGGGGAAGAGACCCAGTACTTC.

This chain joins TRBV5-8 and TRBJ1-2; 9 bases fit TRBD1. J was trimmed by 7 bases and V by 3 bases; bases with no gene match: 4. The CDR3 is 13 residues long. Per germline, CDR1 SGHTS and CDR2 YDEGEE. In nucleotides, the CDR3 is TGTGCCAGCAGCTGGGGACAGGGTGCTGGCTACACCTTC. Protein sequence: CASSWGQGAGYTF.

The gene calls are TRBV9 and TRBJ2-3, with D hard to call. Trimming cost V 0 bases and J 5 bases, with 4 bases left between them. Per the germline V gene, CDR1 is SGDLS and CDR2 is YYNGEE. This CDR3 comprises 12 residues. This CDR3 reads CASSVVLDTQYF. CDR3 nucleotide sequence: TGTGCCAGCAGCGTAGTCTTAGATACGCAGTATTTT.

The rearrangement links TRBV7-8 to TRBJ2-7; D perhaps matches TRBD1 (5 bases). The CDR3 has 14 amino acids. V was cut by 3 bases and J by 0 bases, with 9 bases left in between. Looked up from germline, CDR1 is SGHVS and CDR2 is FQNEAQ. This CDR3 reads CASSLQGSSYEQYF. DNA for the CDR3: TGTGCCAGCAGCTTGCAGGGTAGCTCCTACGAGCAGTACTTC.

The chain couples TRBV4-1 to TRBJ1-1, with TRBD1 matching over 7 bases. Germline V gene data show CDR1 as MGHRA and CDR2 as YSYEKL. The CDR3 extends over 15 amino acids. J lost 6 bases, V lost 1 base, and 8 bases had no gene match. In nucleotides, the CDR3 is TGCGCCAGCAGCCAAGCTGGGACAGAAGTCCCTGAAGCTTTCTTT. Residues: CASSQAGTEVPEAFF.

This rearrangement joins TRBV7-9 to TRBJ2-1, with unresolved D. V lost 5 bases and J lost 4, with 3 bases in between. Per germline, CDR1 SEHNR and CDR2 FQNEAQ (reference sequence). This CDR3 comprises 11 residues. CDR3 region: CASSAYNEQFF. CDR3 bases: TGTGCCAGCAGCGCGTACAATGAGCAGTTCTTC.

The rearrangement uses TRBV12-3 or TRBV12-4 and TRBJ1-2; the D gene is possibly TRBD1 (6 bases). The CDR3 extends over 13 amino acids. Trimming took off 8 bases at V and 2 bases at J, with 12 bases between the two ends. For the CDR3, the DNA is TGTGCCAGCCTTAGACAGGACAACTATGGCTACACCTTC. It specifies CASLRQDNYGYTF.

The CDR3 loop is CASMGRQHNSPLHF. CDR3 DNA: TGTGCCAGCATGGGGCGACAGCATAATTCACCCCTCCACTTT. The gene calls are TRBV2 and TRBJ1-6; perhaps TRBD1 as D (5 bases). Per the germline V gene, CDR1 is SNHLY and CDR2 is FYNNEI. The germline V and J ends were trimmed by 7 bases and 5 bases, with 12 bases remaining between them. The CDR3 is made up of 14 amino acids. The entire variable domain, with the rest obtained from reference TRBV2 and TRBJ1-6, is as follows: EPEVTQTPSHQVTQMGQEVILRCVPISNHLYFYWYRQILGQKVEFLVSFYNNEISEKSEIFDDQFSVERPDGSNFTLKIRSTKLEDSAMYFCASMGRQHNSPLHFGNGTRLTVT.

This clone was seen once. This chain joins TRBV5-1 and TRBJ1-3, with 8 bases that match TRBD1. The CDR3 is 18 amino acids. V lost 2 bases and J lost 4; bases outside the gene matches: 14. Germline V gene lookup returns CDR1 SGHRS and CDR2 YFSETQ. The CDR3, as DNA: TGCGCCAGCAGCTTACTAACTGGAACGGGACAGGTCGGAAACACCATATATTTT. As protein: CASSLLTGTGQVGNTIYF.